This TCR beta chain is from a study of blood T cell repertoires in COVID-19. Study-wide background: Specimens from acute and convalescent COVID-19 originated in the United States, Italy and Spain. From T cells, B-cell-depleted T cells, or PBMCs came the material, which was cDNA or gDNA.

From germline, CDR1 is MGHRA and CDR2 YSYEKL. V was cut by 3 bases and J by 0 bases, with 12 bases left in between. CDR3 length equals 15 residues. Authors' methods: Quantification of nucleated cells was approximated via reference gene primer amplification. Repertoires were generated with immunoSEQ multiplex PCR, while TCRdb's copy carries only in-frame clones and drops some. V and J calls plus clone size are reproduced from that table; the DNA served to infer D and trimming. The data show around 150,000 clones, about 85% seen once. The receptor's source is a man aged 35 to 55 with acute or convalescent COVID-19. Input material: peripheral blood. The chain joins TRBV4-1 to TRBJ2-7, with D perhaps TRBD2 (6 bases). CDR3 amino acids: CASSQGGSSSYEQYF. DNA of the CDR3: TGCGCCAGCAGCCAGGGAGGATCCAGCTCCTACGAGCAGTACTTC.